Listed here are 26 T cell receptor beta chains from one sample, sequenced in a study of cytomegalovirus exposure and HLA in healthy donors (TCRdb year 2017). The library was made by the immunoSEQ multiplex PCR assay. This is the immuneACCESS table as TCRdb keeps it, with only in-frame sequences that have V and J called. A part of the clones is gone; compared with another copy, unresolved V genes explain less than half, and the rest is unexplained. The sample table shows more than 85,000 clones, and roughly 90% are seen once. Under 1.5% of the sample goes to the ten largest clones. Sequenced: PBMCs. The receptors come from a woman aged 25 to 45 in good health and CMV-seropositive.

A remark on this clone: The same CDR3 can be traced to other DNA sequences in this sample. This rearrangement joins TRBV2 to TRBJ2-3; D gene unclear. Germline CDR1 reads SNHLY; CDR2 reads FYNNEI. The V end lost 8 bases, the J end lost 5 bases, and 5 bases lay between the germline ends. The CDR3 extends over 10 amino acids. The CDR3 nucleotides read TGTGCCAGCGCAGGAGATACGCAGTATTTT. Amino acid sequence: CASAGDTQYF.

CDR3 nucleotides: TGTGCCAGCTCACCGGGACAGGGGCACCAACTTATCTCCTACGAGCAGTACTTC. This gives the protein CASSPGQGHQLISYEQYF. The chain joins TRBV18 to TRBJ2-7; TRBD1 agrees at 10 bases. This CDR3 has 18 residues. Trimming took 3 bases from V and 0 from J; bases not matched to a gene: 11. The V gene's germline CDR1 is KGHSH and CDR2 LQKENI.

The J gene is TRBJ2-1, the V gene TRBV7-9; possible D gene TRBD1, 6 bases. Per the germline V gene, CDR1 is SEHNR and CDR2 is FQNEAQ (reference sequence). Trimming shortened V by 5 bases and J by 9 bases, and 14 bases separated the two germline ends. The length of the CDR3 is 13 residues. CDR3 sequence (DNA): TGTGCCAGCAGCCCGAGGGGGAGCGGTGAGCAGTTCTTC. Translating gives CASSPRGSGEQFF.

This chain uses TRBV7-9 with TRBJ2-7, with D tentatively TRBD2 (5 bases). The CDR3 covers 15 residues. The V and J ends lost 5 bases and 4 bases respectively, with 18 bases between them. CDR1 is SEHNR and CDR2 is FQNEAQ in the germline V gene (reference sequence). The CDR3: CASSRISPGNYEQYF. As DNA, the CDR3 is TGTGCCAGCAGCAGGATAAGTCCGGGGAATTACGAGCAGTACTTC.

This clone was counted a single time. V usage is TRBV2 and J usage is TRBJ2-2, with TRBD2 as a possible D gene (7 bases). CDR3 length: 19 residues. V lost 0 bases to trimming and J lost 4 bases, with 21 bases between them. CDR1 and CDR2 (germline): SNHLY, FYNNEI. The CDR3 reads CASSEATLWGGTFTGELFF. CDR3 nucleotide sequence: TGTGCCAGCAGTGAAGCTACCCTCTGGGGGGGCACATTCACCGGGGAGCTGTTTTTT.

This clone appeared once. The rearrangement joins TRBV2 to TRBJ1-3; 7 bases align to TRBD1. There are 14 residues in the CDR3. The germline V gene has CDR1 SNHLY and CDR2 FYNNEI. J gave up 1 base and V 6 bases, and 3 bases lay outside the gene matches. CDR3 sequence: CASRGQISGNTIYF. The CDR3 DNA reads TGTGCCAGCAGGGGACAGATTTCTGGAAACACCATATATTTT.

The chain couples TRBV28 to TRBJ2-7; tentative D call: TRBD2 (5 bases). From germline, CDR1 is MDHEN and CDR2 SYDVKM. This CDR3 comprises 12 residues. V was clipped by 7 bases and J by 3 bases, with 10 bases between them. CDR3 residues: CASTTAGYEQYF. CDR3 DNA sequence: TGTGCCAGCACCACGGCGGGCTACGAGCAGTACTTC.

The CDR3 sequence: CASSRQGFEAFF. The CDR3 nucleotides read TGTGCCAGCAGTCGTCAGGGTTTTGAAGCTTTCTTT. This chain links TRBV21-1 with TRBJ1-1; the table assigns TRBD1, which was not confirmed against the DNA. TRBV21-1 is a documented pseudogene. The length of the CDR3 is 12 residues.

V is TRBV6-6 and J is TRBJ2-7; tentative D call: TRBD1 (5 bases). The CDR3 has 15 residues. The germline V gene encodes CDR1 MNHNY and CDR2 SVGAGI (reference sequence). V gave up 6 bases and J gave up 0 bases, with 15 bases separating them. The CDR3 DNA sequence: TGTGCCAGCAGAGGGTTGACAGAGAGCTCCTACGAGCAGTACTTC. Amino acids: CASRGLTESSYEQYF.

This chain joins TRBV11-1 and TRBJ2-1; 11 bases map to TRBD2. Germline trimming cut 4 bases from V and 9 bases from J; bases unmatched to any gene: 11. The CDR3 length is 16 residues. Germline loops: CDR1 SGHAT, CDR2 FQDESV (reference sequence). The CDR3 nucleotides are TGTGCCAGCAGCTCATTGGCTAGCGGGAGGAACGCTGAGCAGTTCTTC. Amino acids: CASSSLASGRNAEQFF.

This chain links TRBV28 with TRBJ1-5; the match to TRBD1 covers 8 bases. The CDR3 loop spans 17 amino acids. The germline gives CDR1 MDHEN, CDR2 SYDVKM. V trimming: 7 bases; J trimming: 0 bases; junction bases outside the gene matches: 11. CDR3 sequence (DNA): TGTGCCAGCACCCCCGGGACAGGAATAAATAGCAATCAGCCCCAGCATTTT. This encodes CASTPGTGINSNQPQHF.

V and J are TRBV7-2 and TRBJ1-2; 10 positions match TRBD1. The junction had 9 bases not matched to a gene; V was cut back by 6 bases and J by 8 bases. The CDR3 runs 14 residues. CDR1 SGHTA and CDR2 FQGNSA come from the germline V gene. The CDR3 coding sequence is TGTGCCAGCAGTACTCGACAGGGGGCACAGGGCTACACCTTC. It translates to CASSTRQGAQGYTF.

V and J are TRBV5-4 and TRBJ2-2; tentative D call: TRBD1 (5 bases). The CDR3 runs to 14 residues. V lost 4 bases to trimming and J lost 3 bases, with 10 bases between them. Germline V lookup: CDR1 SGHNT, CDR2 YYREEE (reference sequence). The CDR3 nucleotides read TGTGCCAGCAGCCCTACAGGTTACACCGGGGAGCTGTTTTTT. Its translation: CASSPTGYTGELFF.

The rearrangement joins TRBV5-1 to TRBJ2-3; D remains unclear. Germline lookup yields CDR1 SGHRS and CDR2 YFSETQ. The CDR3 runs to 14 residues. V lost 0 bases, J lost 2 bases, and 7 bases lay in between. In DNA, the CDR3 is TGCGCCAGCAGCTTGGACCGAGTCACAGATACGCAGTATTTT. Amino acids: CASSLDRVTDTQYF. The variable domain in full, with the rest retrieved from reference TRBV5-1 and TRBJ2-3, is KAGVTQTPRYLIKTRGQQVTLSCSPISGHRSVSWYQQTPGQGLQFLFEYFSETQRNKGNFPGRFSGRQFSNSRSEMNVSTLELGDSALYLCASSLDRVTDTQYFGPGTRLTVL.

This chain uses TRBV6-5 with TRBJ1-6; maybe TRBD1 (6 bases). CDR1 MNHEY and CDR2 SVGAGI come from the germline V gene. Trimming pared 5 bases from V and 5 bases from J, leaving 10 bases between. The CDR3 sequence is 14 residues long. The CDR3 sequence is CASSRGQNNSPLHF. CDR3 DNA: TGTGCCAGCAGTCGCGGACAGAATAATTCACCCCTCCACTTT.

V is TRBV4-1 and J is TRBJ2-1; 10 bases line up with TRBD1. With 8 bases clipped from V and 2 bases from J, the junction kept 9 bases outside the gene matches. This CDR3 is 16 amino acids long. The germline gives CDR1 MGHRA, CDR2 YSYEKL. The CDR3 here is CASRGTGTGAYNEQFF. In DNA form, the CDR3 reads TGCGCCAGCCGTGGGACGGGGACAGGGGCCTACAATGAGCAGTTCTTC.

The chain links TRBV4-1 to TRBJ2-3, with a possible D match to TRBD2 (6 bases). The CDR3 is made up of 15 amino acids. CDR1 MGHRA and CDR2 YSYEKL come from the germline V gene. Trimming removed 4 bases from V and 3 bases from J, with 14 bases in between. The CDR3 protein is CASSPTGTGTDTQYF. Here the CDR3 DNA reads TGCGCCAGCAGCCCGACCGGGACTGGGACAGATACGCAGTATTTT.

This chain uses TRBV4-3 with TRBJ1-6; 8 bases are shared with TRBD1. The CDR3 sequence is 16 residues long. The V gene end was trimmed by 1 base and the J gene end by 10 bases; junction bases not matched to a gene: 9. Germline V gene lookup returns CDR1 LGHNA and CDR2 YSLEER. This CDR3 reads CASSQAQTGVGSPLHF. DNA for the CDR3: TGCGCCAGCAGCCAAGCCCAGACAGGGGTTGGATCACCCCTCCACTTT.

The chain combines TRBV7-2 with TRBJ2-7; no firm D call. CDR1 and CDR2 (germline): SGHTA, FQGNSA. V lost 6 bases to trimming and J lost 3 bases, with 6 bases between them. CDR3 length: 11 residues. Here the CDR3 reads CASSLLYEQYF. DNA for the CDR3: TGTGCCAGCAGTCTTCTCTACGAGCAGTACTTC.

The chain uses TRBV15 and TRBJ1-5, with 7 bases that match TRBD1. This CDR3 has 14 residues. The trim removed 6 bases at V and 2 bases at J, leaving 4 bases unmatched. Germline assignment: CDR1 LNHNV and CDR2 YYDKDF (reference sequence). The CDR3 region has the DNA TGTGCCACCAGGTACAGGGGAGGCAATCAGCCCCAGCATTTT. Protein: CATRYRGGNQPQHF.

This clone has only one observation. CDR3 region: CASSSSLAGGNKQYF. CDR3 bases: TGTGCCAGCAGCTCAAGCCTAGCGGGAGGAAATAAGCAGTACTTC. V gene TRBV11-3 combines with J gene TRBJ2-7, with TRBD2 matching over 11 bases. The CDR3 covers 15 residues. Germline V gene data show CDR1 as SGHNT and CDR2 as YENEEA. V lost 4 bases, J lost 8 bases, and 10 bases stayed unmatched. Supplemented by reference TRBV11-3 and TRBJ2-7, the full variable domain reads EAGVVQSPRYKIIEKKQPVAFWCNPISGHNTLYWYLQNLGQGPELLIRYENEEAVDDSQLPKDRFSAERLKGVDSTLKIQPAELGDSAVYLCASSSSLAGGNKQYFGPGTRLTVT.

This chain connects TRBV4-1 to TRBJ2-7, with 9 bases identical to TRBD1. This CDR3 contains 15 residues. From germline, CDR1 is MGHRA and CDR2 YSYEKL. J lost 3 bases, V lost 3 bases, and 6 bases had no gene match. The CDR3 region has the DNA TGCGCCAGCAGCCAGGCAACAGGGGGCTTCTACGAGCAGTACTTC. It encodes CASSQATGGFYEQYF.

The chain couples TRBV2 to TRBJ2-5; TRBD2 matches 10 bases. This CDR3 has 15 residues. Losses at the gene ends were 2 bases for V and 4 bases for J; bases not matched to a gene: 4. The germline CDR1 and CDR2 sequences are SNHLY and FYNNEI. In nucleotides, the CDR3 is TGTGCCAGCAGTGAAAGGGCTAGCGGGAGAGAGACCCAGTACTTC. It is translated as CASSERASGRETQYF. Full variable domain (outside the CDR3, taken from reference TRBV2 and TRBJ2-5): EPEVTQTPSHQVTQMGQEVILRCVPISNHLYFYWYRQILGQKVEFLVSFYNNEISEKSEIFDDQFSVERPDGSNFTLKIRSTKLEDSAMYFCASSERASGRETQYFGPGTRLLVL.

The chain carries TRBV7-9 and TRBJ1-1; 7 bases are shared with TRBD1. The CDR3 consists of 13 residues. CDR1 is SEHNR, CDR2 FQNEAQ, per germline (reference sequence). The V gene end was trimmed by 8 bases and the J gene end by 4 bases; junction bases not matched to a gene: 7. The CDR3 DNA is TGTGCCAGCGGAGACAGGGACAGCACTGAAGCTTTCTTT. Its protein is CASGDRDSTEAFF.

The chain employs TRBV5-1 and TRBJ2-5; TRBD2 matches 8 bases. Germline trimming cut 7 bases from V and 3 bases from J; bases unmatched to any gene: 8. The CDR3 has 14 amino acids. Germline V CDR1 and CDR2: SGHRS, YFSETQ. The CDR3 reads CASSLSGIEETQYF. The CDR3 DNA reads TGCGCCAGCTCCCTTAGCGGGATCGAAGAGACCCAGTACTTC.

The chain couples TRBV5-1 to TRBJ2-3, with TRBD2 matching 10 bases. CDR1 and CDR2 from the germline V gene are SGHRS and YFSETQ. V shed 3 bases and J 2 bases; nucleotides not matched to a gene: 6. The CDR3 loop spans 16 amino acids. The CDR3 nucleotides are TGCGCCAGCAGCTCCTTTAGCGGGAGGTACACAGATACGCAGTATTTT. Residues: CASSSFSGRYTDTQYF.